This T cell receptor (beta chain) was observed in a study of cytomegalovirus exposure and HLA in healthy donors. The PCR employed 60 Vbeta primers together with 13 Jbeta primers. The method was immunoSEQ multiplex PCR; TCRdb's version includes in-frame clones alone and lacks a portion of them. The table has tens of thousands of clones, around four fifths seen once. The CDR3 has 16 amino acids. CDR1 is ENHRY and CDR2 is SYGVKD in the germline V gene. Study-level findings and limits: Most subjects' HLA-A and HLA-B alleles were reportedly predicted from TCR beta sequences.

Turning to this clone: No antigen is known for it.

The sequenced sample consisted of PBMCs. This receptor was taken from a man between 25 and 39 years old in good health and CMV-seronegative. The chain combines TRBV10-3 with TRBJ2-5, with TRBD1 matching over 9 bases. Gene TRBJ2-7 matches the end of the DNA better, so the J call may be wrong. The CDR3 sequence: CAISESRQGESYEQYF. CDR3 DNA: TGTGCCATCAGTGAGTCCCGACAGGGGGAATCCTACGAGCAGTACTTC.